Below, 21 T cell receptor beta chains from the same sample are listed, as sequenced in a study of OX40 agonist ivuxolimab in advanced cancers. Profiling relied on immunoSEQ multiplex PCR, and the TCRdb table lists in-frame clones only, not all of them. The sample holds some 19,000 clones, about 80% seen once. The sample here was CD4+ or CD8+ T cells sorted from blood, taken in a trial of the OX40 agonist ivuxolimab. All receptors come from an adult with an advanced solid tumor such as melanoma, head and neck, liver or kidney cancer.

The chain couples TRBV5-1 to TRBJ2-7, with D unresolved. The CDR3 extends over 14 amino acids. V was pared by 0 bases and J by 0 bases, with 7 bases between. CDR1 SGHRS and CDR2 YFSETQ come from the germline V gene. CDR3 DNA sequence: TGCGCCAGCAGCTTGGACAGAGCCTCCTACGAGCAGTACTTC. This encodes CASSLDRASYEQYF.

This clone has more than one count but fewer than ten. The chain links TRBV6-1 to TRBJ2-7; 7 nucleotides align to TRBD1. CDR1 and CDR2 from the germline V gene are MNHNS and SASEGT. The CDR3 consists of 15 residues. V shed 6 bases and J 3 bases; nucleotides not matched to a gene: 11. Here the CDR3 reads CASRDSRQGIYEQYF. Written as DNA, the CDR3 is TGTGCCAGCAGAGACTCCCGACAGGGCATCTACGAGCAGTACTTC.

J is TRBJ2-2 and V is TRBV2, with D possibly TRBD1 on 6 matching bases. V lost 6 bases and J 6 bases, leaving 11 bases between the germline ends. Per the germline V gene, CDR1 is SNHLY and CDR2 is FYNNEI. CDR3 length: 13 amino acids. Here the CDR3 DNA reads TGTGCCAGCAGGCGTGGGACATCCGGGGAGCTGTTTTTT. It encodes CASRRGTSGELFF. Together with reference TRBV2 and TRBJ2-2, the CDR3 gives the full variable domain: EPEVTQTPSHQVTQMGQEVILRCVPISNHLYFYWYRQILGQKVEFLVSFYNNEISEKSEIFDDQFSVERPDGSNFTLKIRSTKLEDSAMYFCASRRGTSGELFFGEGSRLTVL.

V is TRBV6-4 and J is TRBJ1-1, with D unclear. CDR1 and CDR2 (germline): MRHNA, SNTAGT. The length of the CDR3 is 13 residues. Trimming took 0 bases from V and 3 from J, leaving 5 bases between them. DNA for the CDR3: TGTGCCAGCAGTGACTCAACCCACACTGAAGCTTTCTTT. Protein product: CASSDSTHTEAFF.

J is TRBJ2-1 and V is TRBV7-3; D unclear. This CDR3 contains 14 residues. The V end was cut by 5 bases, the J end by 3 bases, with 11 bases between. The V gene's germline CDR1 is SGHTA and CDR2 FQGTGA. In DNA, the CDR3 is TGTGCCAGCAGCCTAAACAAGGACTACAATGAGCAGTTCTTC. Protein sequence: CASSLNKDYNEQFF.

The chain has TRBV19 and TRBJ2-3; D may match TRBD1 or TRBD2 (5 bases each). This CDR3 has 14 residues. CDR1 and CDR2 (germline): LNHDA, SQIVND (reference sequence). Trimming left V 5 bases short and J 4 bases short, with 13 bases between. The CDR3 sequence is CASSPGPVADTQYF. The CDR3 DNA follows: TGTGCCAGTAGTCCGGGACCTGTCGCAGATACGCAGTATTTT.

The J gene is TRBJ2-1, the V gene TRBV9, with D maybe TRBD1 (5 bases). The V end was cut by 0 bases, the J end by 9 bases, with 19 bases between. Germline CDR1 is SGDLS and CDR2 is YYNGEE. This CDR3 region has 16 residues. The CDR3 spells CASSVAGRASRGEQFF. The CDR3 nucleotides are TGTGCCAGCAGCGTAGCAGGCAGGGCTAGTAGGGGTGAGCAGTTCTTC. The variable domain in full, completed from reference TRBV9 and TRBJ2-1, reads DSGVTQTPKHLITATGQRVTLRCSPRSGDLSVYWYQQSLDQGLQFLIQYYNGEERAKGNILERFSAQQFPDLHSELNLSSLELGDSALYFCASSVAGRASRGEQFFGPGTRLTVL.

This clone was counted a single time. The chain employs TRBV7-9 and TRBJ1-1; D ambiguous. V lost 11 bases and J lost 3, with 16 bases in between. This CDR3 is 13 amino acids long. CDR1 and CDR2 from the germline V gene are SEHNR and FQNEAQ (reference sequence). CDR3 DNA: TGTGCCGGGAAAAACCTGGCGGACACTGAAGCTTTCTTT. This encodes CAGKNLADTEAFF.

The CDR3 here is CASRLLNYGYTF. CDR3 nucleotides: TGTGCCAGCAGGCTCCTCAACTATGGCTACACCTTC. V is TRBV28 and J is TRBJ1-2, with D hard to call. Trimming left V 6 bases short and J 2 bases short, with 7 bases between. Germline V gene lookup returns CDR1 MDHEN and CDR2 SYDVKM. This CDR3 is 12 amino acids long.

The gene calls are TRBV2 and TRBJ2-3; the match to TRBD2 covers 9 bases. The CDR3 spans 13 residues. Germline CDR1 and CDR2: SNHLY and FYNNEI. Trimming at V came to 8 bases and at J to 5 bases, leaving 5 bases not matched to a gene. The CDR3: CASFSGSGDTQYF. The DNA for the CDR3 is TGTGCCAGCTTTAGCGGGAGCGGAGATACGCAGTATTTT.

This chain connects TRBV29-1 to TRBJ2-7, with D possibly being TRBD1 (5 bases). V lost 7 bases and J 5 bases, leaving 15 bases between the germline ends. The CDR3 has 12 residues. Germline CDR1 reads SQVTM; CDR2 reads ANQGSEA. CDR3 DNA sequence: TGCAGCGCCAAGACAGCCCTTAACGAGCAGTACTTC. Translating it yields CSAKTALNEQYF.

The CDR3 DNA is TGTGCCAGCTCACCAAGGAATACACAGGGAAGGAACACTGAAGCTTTCTTT. The encoded protein is CASSPRNTQGRNTEAFF. The chain joins TRBV18 to TRBJ1-1, with a possible D match to TRBD1 (6 bases). Germline values: CDR1 KGHSH, CDR2 LQKENI. CDR3 length: 17 residues. V was trimmed by 2 bases and J by 1 base, leaving 17 bases between them.

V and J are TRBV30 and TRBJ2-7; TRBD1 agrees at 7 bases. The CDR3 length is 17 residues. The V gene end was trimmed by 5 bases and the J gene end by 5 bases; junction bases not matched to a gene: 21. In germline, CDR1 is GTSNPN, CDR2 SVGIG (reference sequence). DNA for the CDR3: TGTGCCTGGCATTCCTTTAGAGAGGGGGCGAAGGACCACGAGCAGTACTTC. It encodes CAWHSFREGAKDHEQYF.

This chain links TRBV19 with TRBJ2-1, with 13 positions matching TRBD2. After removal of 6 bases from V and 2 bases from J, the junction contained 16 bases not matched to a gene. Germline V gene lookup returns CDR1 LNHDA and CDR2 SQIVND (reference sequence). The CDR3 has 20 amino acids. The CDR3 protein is CASSQNPGLAGISTYNEQFF. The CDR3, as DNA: TGTGCCAGTAGCCAAAATCCGGGACTAGCGGGAATCTCAACCTACAATGAGCAGTTCTTC. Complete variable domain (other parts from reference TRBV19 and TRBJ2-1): DGGITQSPKYLFRKEGQNVTLSCEQNLNHDAMYWYRQDPGQGLRLIYYSQIVNDFQKGDIAEGYSVSREKKESFPLTVTSAQKNPTAFYLCASSQNPGLAGISTYNEQFFGPGTRLTVL.

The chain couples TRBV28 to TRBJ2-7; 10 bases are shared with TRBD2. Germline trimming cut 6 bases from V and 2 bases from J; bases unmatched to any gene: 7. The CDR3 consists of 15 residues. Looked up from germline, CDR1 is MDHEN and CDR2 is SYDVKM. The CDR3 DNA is TGTGCCAGCAGCCATAGCGGGAGGTCCACCTACGAGCAGTACTTC. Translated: CASSHSGRSTYEQYF.

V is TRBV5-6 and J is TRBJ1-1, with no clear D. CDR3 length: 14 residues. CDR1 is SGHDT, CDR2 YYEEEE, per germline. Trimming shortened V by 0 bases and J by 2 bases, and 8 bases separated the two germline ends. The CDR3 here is CASSLEGRNTEAFF. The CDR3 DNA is TGTGCCAGCAGCTTGGAGGGCAGAAACACTGAAGCTTTCTTT.

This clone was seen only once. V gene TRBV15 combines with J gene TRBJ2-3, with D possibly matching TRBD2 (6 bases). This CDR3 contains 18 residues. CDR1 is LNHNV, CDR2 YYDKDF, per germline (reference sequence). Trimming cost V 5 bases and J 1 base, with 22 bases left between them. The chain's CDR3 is CATSRVRGEGGGTDTQYF. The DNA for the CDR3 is TGTGCCACCAGCCGGGTTCGGGGAGAAGGAGGGGGCACAGATACGCAGTATTTT.

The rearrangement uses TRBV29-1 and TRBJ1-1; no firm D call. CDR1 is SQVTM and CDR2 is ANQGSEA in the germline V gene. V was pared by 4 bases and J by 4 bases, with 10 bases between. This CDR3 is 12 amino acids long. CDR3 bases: TGCAGCGTTGTAAGGGTCGGCACTGAAGCTTTCTTT. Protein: CSVVRVGTEAFF.

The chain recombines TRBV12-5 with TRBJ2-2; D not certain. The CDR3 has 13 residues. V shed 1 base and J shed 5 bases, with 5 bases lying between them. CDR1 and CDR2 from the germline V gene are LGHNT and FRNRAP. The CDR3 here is CASGLEGTGELFF. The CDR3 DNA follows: TGTGCTAGTGGTTTGGAGGGTACCGGGGAGCTGTTTTTT.

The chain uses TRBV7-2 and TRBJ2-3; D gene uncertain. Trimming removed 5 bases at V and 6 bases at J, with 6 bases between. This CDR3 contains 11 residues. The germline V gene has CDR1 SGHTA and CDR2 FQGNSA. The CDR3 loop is CASSLTDTQYF. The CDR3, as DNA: TGTGCCAGCAGCCTCACCGATACGCAGTATTTT.

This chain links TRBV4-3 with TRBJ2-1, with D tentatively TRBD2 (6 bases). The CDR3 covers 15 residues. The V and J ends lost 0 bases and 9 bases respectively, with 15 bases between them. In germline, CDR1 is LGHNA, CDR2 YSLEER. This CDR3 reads CASSQDWLAGGEQFF. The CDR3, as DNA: TGCGCCAGCAGCCAAGATTGGCTAGCCGGGGGTGAGCAGTTCTTC.